The T cell receptor beta chain under discussion was sequenced for a study of spatial heterogeneity in lung cancer. Study background: Tumor-region TCR transcript counts correlated strongly with a T cell module score from matched bulk RNA-seq.

TCR cDNA molecules each had a unique molecular identifier. One entry per CDR3 protein results from TCRdb running MiXCR on the 5' RACE reads. The sample holds 4,000 or so distinct CDR3 sequences, roughly 8.6% seen once. The CDR3 spans 13 residues. V lost 6 bases and J lost 1, with 10 bases in between. The germline CDR1 and CDR2 sequences are DFQATT and SNEGSKA (reference sequence). Findings of the study overall: Higher tumor mutation counts went along with higher counts of expanded intratumoral alpha and beta TCRs.

The sample's time point: sample taken at primary tumor resection. No cell sorting; template was whole RNA from tumor, lung tissue or PBMC. By its share, this clonotype is medium-sized. Its cognate antigen is unknown. This chain uses TRBV20-1 with TRBJ2-1; the D is unclear. This sequence originates from a male donor with early-stage non-small cell lung cancer. The sample here was lung tumor tissue, taken at surgery. CDR3 DNA sequence: TGCAGTGCCCTGGCCCAGTCCTACAATGAGCAGTTCTTC. Its translation: CSALAQSYNEQFF.